These 25 T cell receptor beta chains were sequenced from one sample in a study of tumor-infiltrating lymphocytes in primary liver carcinoma (dated by TCRdb to the late 2010s). The reads were generated on an Illumina HiSeq 2500. A constant-region primer and ProtoScript II reverse transcriptase were used to reverse-transcribe TCRbeta-specific cDNA from around 530 ng total RNA. Three nested multiplex PCR rounds, following a slightly modified ARM-PCR procedure, were used to build the TCRbeta libraries. Each of the first two PCR rounds ran for approximately 10 cycles and used multiplex TRBV1-TRBV30 forward primers together with a Cbeta reverse primer. The raw public reads went through TCRdb reprocessing: fastp at Q25, MiXCR clone calling, in-frame beta chains kept. All rows with the same CDR3 protein become a single entry with the most common DNA and genes. Counted in this sample were around 70,000 distinct CDR3 sequences; roughly three quarters of them appeared once. The ten largest clones add up to 25% to 35% of the sample.

Without any cell sorting, total RNA and DNA were co-extracted from around 18-30 mg of bulk tissue using the AllPrep DNA/RNA mini kit. Sequenced material: liver tumor tissue from sampling region 4. In the paper's terms, the cell subset or site label means: tumor region T4, right-lateral pole. The origin of the receptors is a man between 35 and 55 years old with primary liver carcinoma and hepatitis B virus infection.

As to this clonotype: One end of the junction fails to match germline, which may point to a read error. The CDR3 spells CASSLGAGTKTVELLF. CDR3 bases: TGTGCCAGCAGCTTAGGGGCAGGGACGAAGACCGTGGAGCTGTTATTT. This chain joins TRBV11-3 and TRBJ2-2, with D possibly called TRBD1 or TRBD2 (5 bases each). The CDR3 runs 16 residues. Germline lookup yields CDR1 SGHNT and CDR2 YENEEA.

Of note for this clonotype: One end of the junction is discordant with germline, which a read error may explain. J is TRBJ1-2 and V is TRBV4-1; D remains unclear. CDR3 size: 13 residues. Germline CDR1 and CDR2: MGHRA and YSYEKL. The CDR3 sequence: CASSKTANYDYTF. The CDR3 region has the DNA TGCGCCAGCAGCAAGACCGCTAACTATGACTACACCTTC.

The V gene is TRBV10-1, the J gene TRBJ2-7; D is unresolved. Trimming took off 5 bases at V and 1 base at J, with 9 bases between the two ends. The CDR3 has 13 residues. Germline CDR1 reads WNHNN; CDR2 reads SYGVQD (reference sequence). The DNA for the CDR3 is TGCGCCAGCAGTCAAAGTCCTTCCTACGAGCAGTACTTC. Translated, it gives CASSQSPSYEQYF.

In this sample, this clonotype turned up many times. The chain has TRBV10-1 and TRBJ2-7, with 7 bases identical to TRBD2. The CDR3 totals 14 residues. V shed 3 bases and J 5 bases; nucleotides not matched to a gene: 7. CDR1 is WNHNN, CDR2 SYGVQD, per germline (reference sequence). The chain's CDR3 is CASSDEAGVNEQYF. CDR3 nucleotides: TGCGCCAGCAGTGATGAGGCGGGAGTTAACGAGCAGTACTTC.

As to this clonotype: A much larger clonotype is one base distant, so this may be a read error. The DNA for the CDR3 is TGTGCCAGCGGGGACTACCTCACCGGGGACCTGTTTTTT. Its translation is CASGDYLTGDLFF. V gene TRBV28 combines with J gene TRBJ2-2; the match to TRBD2 covers 7 bases. This CDR3 has 13 amino acids. CDR1 is MDHEN, CDR2 SYDVKM, per germline.

Judged by abundance, this clonotype is large. The chain joins TRBV11-1 to TRBJ2-1; D is unclear. Germline CDR1 is SGHAT and CDR2 is FQDESV (reference sequence). Trimming removed 1 base from V and 7 bases from J, with 8 bases in between. This CDR3 region has 13 residues. CDR3 in DNA: TGTGCCAGCAGCTTAGGCCGGGCAAATGAGCAGTTCTTC. It is translated as CASSLGRANEQFF.

As for this clonotype: This CDR3 fails to terminate in the conserved phenylalanine or tryptophan, so it likely reflects a read error. The DNA is omitted, as the CDR3 cannot be located on it reliably, and the CDR3 follows TCRdb's listing. This rearrangement joins TRBV12-3 or TRBV12-4 to TRBJ2-2; the table's D call of TRBD1 was not tested on the DNA. The CDR3 is made up of 14 amino acids, end residues included. CDR3 sequence reads: CASSGQFGSGELSY.

Comment on this clonotype: Mismatch with germline at one junction end may stem from a read error. The chain has TRBV28 and TRBJ1-2; D is ambiguous. The CDR3 has 13 residues. Germline V gene data show CDR1 as MDHEN and CDR2 as SYDVKM. CDR3 sequence: CASRSTTVDGYAF. CDR3 nucleotides: TGTGCCAGCAGGTCTACCACAGTGGATGGCTACGCCTTC.

Concerning this clonotype itself: The germline gene is not matched at one end of the junction; a read error may be the cause. CDR3 DNA: TGTGCCAGCAGACAGACCAGCGGGGCGTCCTACAATGAGCATTTCTTC. Protein sequence: CASRQTSGASYNEHFF. The V and J genes are TRBV6-5 and TRBJ2-1; TRBD2 agrees at 7 bases. The CDR3 consists of 16 residues. Germline-derived CDR1 and CDR2 are MNHEY and SVGAGI.

Details on this clonotype: This CDR3 is missing its conserved last phenylalanine or tryptophan, likely due to a read error. This CDR3 is CNVGPPSSSCNEQFL. The CDR3 nucleotides are TGCAACGTGGGGCCTCCTTCCAGCTCCTGCAATGAGCAGTTCCTC. The genes are TRBV29-1 and TRBJ2-1; perhaps TRBD1 as D (5 bases). Germline lookup yields CDR1 SQVTM and CDR2 ANQGSEA. The CDR3 runs to 15 residues.

Here the CDR3 reads CASGPWADTQYF. CDR3 coding DNA: TGTGCCAGCGGCCCCTGGGCAGATACGCAGTATTTT. V usage is TRBV7-9 and J usage is TRBJ2-3; D is ambiguous. The CDR3 sequence is 12 residues long. The V gene's germline CDR1 is SEHNR and CDR2 FQNEAQ (reference sequence). With 8 bases removed from V and 4 bases from J, the gap between germline ends came to 10 bases.

For this clonotype: This sequence may be a read error, since a much larger clone differs from it by one base. This chain connects TRBV30 to TRBJ2-2; D may be TRBD1 (5 bases). CDR1 GTSNPN and CDR2 SVGIG come from the germline V gene (reference sequence). The CDR3 totals 15 residues. Here the CDR3 reads CAQNQGLSNIGELFF. The CDR3 DNA sequence: TGTGCCCAAAATCAGGGCCTTTCGAACATCGGGGAGCTGTTTTTT.

The CDR3 DNA follows: TGTGCCAGCAGTGTGGAGGCTGCTGTTGAACCCAAGCATTTT. Amino acid sequence: CASSVEAAVEPKHF. V and J are TRBV6-1 and TRBJ1-5; D is uncertain. The germline V and J ends were trimmed by 4 bases and 14 bases, with 21 bases remaining between them. Per germline, CDR1 MNHNS and CDR2 SASEGT. The CDR3 is made up of 14 amino acids.

Turning to this clonotype: The CDR3 carries no conserved terminal phenylalanine or tryptophan, so it likely arises from a read error. The genes are TRBV4-2 and TRBJ1-5, with D tentatively TRBD1 (6 bases). Germline V CDR1 and CDR2: LGHNA, YNFKEQ. The CDR3 spans 15 residues. The CDR3 sequence: CASSPGGGDNQPQHS. The CDR3 region has the DNA TGCGCCAGCAGCCCTGGAGGGGGTGACAATCAGCCCCAGCATTCT.

For this clonotype: Sequence at one end of the junction differs from germline and may be a read error. The V gene is TRBV11-2, the J gene TRBJ2-7; D remains unclear. The germline gives CDR1 SGHAT, CDR2 FQNNGV. This CDR3 contains 15 residues. The CDR3 reads CASSLGVVTGYEQYF. The CDR3, as DNA: TGTGCCAGCAGCTTAGGAGTCGTGACGGGTTACGAACAGTACTTC. Supplemented by reference TRBV11-2 and TRBJ2-7, the full variable domain reads EAGVAQSPRYKIIEKRQSVAFWCNPISGHATLYWYQQILGQGPKLLIQFQNNGVVDDSQLPKDRFSAERLKGVDSTLKIQPAKLEDSAVYLCASSLGVVTGYEQYFGPGTRLTVT.

V usage is TRBV11-2 and J usage is TRBJ2-7; D gene uncertain. Germline-derived CDR1 and CDR2 are SGHAT and FQNNGV. This CDR3 has 14 residues. CDR3 residues: CGSSLTDEAHEQYF. The CDR3 DNA reads TGTGGCAGTAGCTTAACCGACGAAGCCCACGAGCAGTACTTC.

With regard to this clonotype: The CDR3 ends on some other residue instead of the conserved phenylalanine or tryptophan, so this is likely a read error. The chain carries TRBV24-1 and TRBJ2-7; D not certain. Trimming shortened V by 5 bases and J by 3 bases, and 7 bases separated the two germline ends. Germline CDR1 and CDR2: KGHDR and SFDVKD. The CDR3 length is 12 residues. As DNA, the CDR3 is TGTGCCACCAGTGGGGGTTACTACGAGCAGTACCTC. It codes for CATSGGYYEQYL.

The V gene is TRBV28, the J gene TRBJ1-1; no firm D call. The germline V and J ends were trimmed by 4 bases and 0 bases, with 6 bases remaining between them. Germline CDR1 reads MDHEN; CDR2 reads SYDVKM. The CDR3 has 13 amino acids. The CDR3 region has the DNA TGTGCCAGCAGTTCATACTTGAACACTGAAGCTTTCTTT. Protein: CASSSYLNTEAFF.

A note on this clonotype: The CDR3 does not close with the conserved phenylalanine or tryptophan, likely indicating a read error. The chain has TRBV11-3 and TRBJ2-3; TRBD1 matches at 7 bases. Germline loops: CDR1 SGHNT, CDR2 YENEEA. V was pared by 9 bases and J by 2 bases, with 11 bases of the junction left unmatched. This CDR3 contains 15 residues. CDR3 in DNA: TGTGCCAGTGGCTTAGGGGGACAGCCCACAGATACGCAGTATTAT. It encodes CASGLGGQPTDTQYY.

This clonotype was seen a few times. A much larger clone differs from this one at a single base, so this may be a read error. The conserved closing phenylalanine or tryptophan is absent in this CDR3, likely reflecting a read error. This rearrangement joins TRBV5-6 to TRBJ2-5; D ambiguous. Germline V gene data show CDR1 as SGHDT and CDR2 as YYEEEE. The V and J ends lost 1 base and 1 base respectively, with 2 bases between them. The CDR3 is 12 residues long. CDR3 nucleotides: TGTGCCAGCAGCTTGCCCCAAGAGACCCAGTACCTC. Its translation: CASSLPQETQYL.

This rearrangement joins TRBV5-1 to TRBJ1-5; D not resolved. The end of the DNA is better explained by TRBJ2-3, so the J call may be wrong. Per the germline V gene, CDR1 is SGHRS and CDR2 is YFSETQ. CDR3 length: 15 residues. This CDR3 is CASSLARLRNQPQYF. The CDR3 nucleotides read TGCGCCAGCAGCTTGGCACGGTTGAGAAATCAGCCCCAGTATTTT.

Note on this clonotype: The junction shows a germline mismatch at one end, possibly a read error. The V and J genes are TRBV18 and TRBJ1-3; D unresolved. Germline V gene data show CDR1 as KGHSH and CDR2 as LQKENI. This CDR3 has 17 residues. The CDR3 DNA is TGTGCCAGCTCGCCACGGGCTGGGGATAGCTCTGGAAACACCATGTATTTT. It codes for CASSPRAGDSSGNTMYF.

Comments on this clonotype: A junction end diverges from the germline sequence, so it may reflect a read error. The V call is TRBV12-3 or TRBV12-4, the J call TRBJ1-6; D is perhaps TRBD1 (6 bases). This CDR3 has 13 residues. The CDR3 loop is CASTITGFGALHF. The CDR3 DNA follows: TGTGCCAGCACCATTACAGGGTTTGGAGCCCTCCACTTC.

V usage is TRBV28 and J usage is TRBJ1-1; maybe TRBD1 (6 bases). The germline CDR1 and CDR2 sequences are MDHEN and SYDVKM. The CDR3 is made up of 14 amino acids. Trimming took off 9 bases at V and 2 bases at J, with 16 bases between the two ends. This CDR3 is CASLSGQNNTEAFF. The CDR3 region has the DNA TGTGCCAGTCTCTCTGGACAGAATAACACTGAAGCTTTCTTT.

Remarks on this clonotype: This is likely a read error, given that the CDR3 carries no conserved phenylalanine or tryptophan at its end. The chain employs TRBV12-3 or TRBV12-4 and TRBJ2-7; no firm D call. The CDR3 is made up of 14 amino acids. Trimming removed 8 bases at V and 0 bases at J, with 14 bases between. CDR3 nucleotide sequence: TGTGCCAGCGGTGGCGTGTCTTCCTCCTACGAGCAGTACATC. Translating gives CASGGVSSSYEQYI.